Included here is one T cell receptor (beta chain) sequence, with context. V was trimmed by 6 bases and J by 6 bases, leaving 20 bases between them. The CDR3 covers 15 residues. Germline V CDR1 and CDR2: SQVTM, ANQGSEA. This sample is part of a study of T cells in Graves' hyperthyroidism and ophthalmopathy. Hyperthyroidism had been newly diagnosed in patients aged 18 to 65, and its duration was under 2 months. RNA transcripts gave rise to amplified TCR beta CDR3 regions. The study used the HTBI primer set for a first-round RT-PCR of the TCR CDR3. Via MiXCR, TCRdb re-called the multiplex PCR reads, giving one row per CDR3 protein. The sample has 600,000 to 750,000 distinct CDR3 sequences, around a sixth seen once.

The sequence derives from a middle-aged man with Graves' hyperthyroidism. Sequenced input: blood. The chain combines TRBV29-1 with TRBJ2-2, with TRBD1 as a possible D gene (6 bases). The CDR3 spells CSVQDGTRNAGELFF. Here the CDR3 DNA reads TGCAGCGTCCAGGACGGGACAAGAAACGCCGGGGAGCTGTTTTTT.